A single sample gave rise to the 3 T cell receptor beta chains below, sequenced in a study of beta chain features in type 1 diabetes. TCRB transcripts that were expressed got sequenced, as all of the isolated RNA had been reverse transcribed. Libraries were prepared by immunoSEQ multiplex PCR; TCRdb keeps only in-frame clonotypes and omits some of them. The sample has about 900,000 clones, 15% to 20% seen once; the top ten hold about 0.02%. Sample: naive CD4+ T cells from blood. The receptors shown here come from a woman aged 18 to 35 in good health.

The V gene is TRBV28, the J gene TRBJ2-5; the match to TRBD2 covers 9 bases. Germline V lookup: CDR1 MDHEN, CDR2 SYDVKM. The J segment lost 11 bases and the V segment lost 6 bases, leaving 22 bases of the junction unmatched. This CDR3 is 17 amino acids long. Here the CDR3 reads CASSTGVPGLAPIRQYF. In DNA, the CDR3 is TGTGCCAGCAGCACGGGAGTGCCGGGACTAGCCCCGATCCGGCAGTACTTC.

Regarding this clone: At the DNA level, this CDR3 is encoded by other sequences in the same sample as well. The chain uses TRBV18 and TRBJ2-7; D ambiguous. The CDR3 is 12 amino acids. CDR1 is KGHSH and CDR2 is LQKENI in the germline V gene. V was clipped by 3 bases and J by 2 bases, with 5 bases between them. In DNA, the CDR3 is TGTGCCAGCTCACCCGATACCTACGAGCAGTACTTC. Its translation is CASSPDTYEQYF.

Concerning this clone itself: The sample carries other DNA sequences with the same CDR3. The chain employs TRBV7-9 and TRBJ2-1; no clear D. Germline CDR1 is SEHNR and CDR2 is FQNEAQ (reference sequence). Trimming cost V 1 base and J 7 bases, with 8 bases left between them. The CDR3 extends over 13 amino acids. The CDR3 here is CASSLGGLNEQFF. In nucleotides, the CDR3 is TGTGCCAGCAGCTTAGGTGGTTTGAATGAGCAGTTCTTC.